The 7 T cell receptor beta chains below were found in one sample sequenced in a study of molecular identifiers for immune sequencing clone quantification. TCRdb reprocessed the PCR reads with MiXCR, giving one entry per CDR3 protein. The sample lists 490,000 or so distinct CDR3 sequences; about a fifth were seen once. The specimen sequenced was naive CD8+ T cells from blood, with Jurkat cell RNA spiked in. Subset in this sample: FACS-sorted CD8+CD4-CCR7+CD45RA+ naive T cells. These receptors were taken from a human donor in good health. Some libraries in this study had Jurkat cell RNA spiked in.

About this clonotype: A much larger clone is a single base away; this may be a read error. CDR3 loop: CASSPSYRGFNPEAFF. In DNA, the CDR3 is TGCGCCAGCAGCCCCAGCTATCGGGGCTTTAACCCTGAAGCTTTCTTT. V is TRBV4-3 and J is TRBJ1-1, with D possibly being TRBD1 (5 bases). The CDR3 extends over 16 amino acids. Trimming removed 4 bases at V and 6 bases at J, with 21 bases between. CDR1 and CDR2 from the germline V gene are LGHNA and YSLEER.

In its sample, this clonotype was seen many times. The chain joins TRBV7-9 to TRBJ2-3; 14 nucleotides align to TRBD2. V gave up 5 bases and J gave up 5 bases; unmatched junction bases: 6. Germline V lookup: CDR1 SEHNR, CDR2 FQNEAQ (reference sequence). The CDR3 length is 16 residues. This chain's CDR3 is CASSPLGLAGEDTQYF. The CDR3 nucleotides read TGTGCCAGCAGCCCTCTGGGACTAGCGGGGGAAGATACGCAGTATTTT.

This clonotype appeared many times. The chain is built from TRBV7-9 and TRBJ2-1, with D possibly matching TRBD2 (5 bases). In germline, CDR1 is SEHNR, CDR2 FQNEAQ (reference sequence). The CDR3 sequence is 17 residues long. V was clipped by 5 bases and J by 7 bases, with 24 bases between them. In DNA form, the CDR3 reads TGTGCCAGCAGCCCACTCGTAAACAGCGGAGAGAAGAATGAGCAGTTCTTC. The encoded protein is CASSPLVNSGEKNEQFF.

This rearrangement joins TRBV6-2 or TRBV6-3 to TRBJ2-5; 12 bases align to TRBD2. CDR1 and CDR2 (germline): MNHEY, SVGEGT. CDR3 length equals 14 residues. The V segment lost 4 bases and the J segment 12 bases; nucleotides outside the gene matches: 9. CDR3 nucleotide sequence: TGTGCCAGCAGTTTGGGACTAGCGGGTCCGACGGAGTACTTC. Protein: CASSLGLAGPTEYF.

This clonotype has more than one count but fewer than ten. The V gene is TRBV6-2 or TRBV6-3, the J gene TRBJ2-1; TRBD2 aligns across 7 bases. Germline assignment: CDR1 MNHEY and CDR2 SVGEGT. The length of the CDR3 is 16 residues. Trimming took 3 bases from V and 3 from J; bases not matched to a gene: 8. The CDR3 nucleotides read TGTGCCAGCAGTTATAAGCGGGAATACCTCTACAATGAGCAGTTCTTC. This sequence encodes CASSYKREYLYNEQFF.

The J gene is TRBJ2-5, the V gene TRBV5-6; 7 bases map to TRBD1. The CDR3 runs 14 residues. The ends lost 3 bases at V and 0 bases at J; junction bases unmatched: 2. Germline CDR1 is SGHDT and CDR2 is YYEEEE. The DNA of the CDR3 is TGTGCCAGCAGCTACGACAGGGACCAAGAGACCCAGTACTTC. It yields the protein CASSYDRDQETQYF.

This rearrangement joins TRBV19 to TRBJ2-7; the D gene is possibly TRBD2 (5 bases). Germline loops: CDR1 LNHDA, CDR2 SQIVND (reference sequence). V dropped 1 base and J dropped 0 bases, with 10 bases sitting between them. The CDR3 contains 15 residues. The CDR3 region is CASSIGVGSSYEQYF. Written as DNA, the CDR3 is TGTGCCAGTAGTATAGGGGTTGGGAGCTCCTACGAGCAGTACTTC. The full variable domain, in which reference TRBV19 and TRBJ2-7 provide the parts outside the CDR3, is DGGITQSPKYLFRKEGQNVTLSCEQNLNHDAMYWYRQDPGQGLRLIYYSQIVNDFQKGDIAEGYSVSREKKESFPLTVTSAQKNPTAFYLCASSIGVGSSYEQYFGPGTRLTVT.